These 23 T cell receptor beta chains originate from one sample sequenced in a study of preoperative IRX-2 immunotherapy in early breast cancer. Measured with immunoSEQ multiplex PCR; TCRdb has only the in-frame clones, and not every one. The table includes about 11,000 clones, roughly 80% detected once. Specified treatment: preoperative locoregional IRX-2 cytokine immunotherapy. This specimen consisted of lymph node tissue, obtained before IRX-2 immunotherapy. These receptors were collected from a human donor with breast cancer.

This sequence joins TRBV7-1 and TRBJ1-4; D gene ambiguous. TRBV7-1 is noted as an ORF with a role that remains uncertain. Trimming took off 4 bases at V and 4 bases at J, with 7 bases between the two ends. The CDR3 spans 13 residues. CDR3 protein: CASSFGFNEKLFF. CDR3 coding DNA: TGTGCCAGCAGCTTTGGATTTAATGAAAAACTGTTTTTT.

CDR3 residues: CASSILAGGSGTQYF. The CDR3 DNA reads TGTGCCAGTAGTATTCTAGCGGGAGGGTCCGGGACCCAGTACTTC. The chain combines TRBV19 with TRBJ2-5, with 12 bases fitting TRBD2. Losses at the gene ends were 3 bases for V and 7 bases for J; bases not matched to a gene: 6. Germline CDR1 and CDR2: LNHDA and SQIVND (reference sequence). This CDR3 has 15 residues.

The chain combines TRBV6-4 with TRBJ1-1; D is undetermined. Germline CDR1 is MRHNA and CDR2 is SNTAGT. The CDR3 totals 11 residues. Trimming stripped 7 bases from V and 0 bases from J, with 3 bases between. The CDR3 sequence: CASTLNTEAFF. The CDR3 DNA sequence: TGTGCCAGCACATTGAACACTGAAGCTTTCTTT.

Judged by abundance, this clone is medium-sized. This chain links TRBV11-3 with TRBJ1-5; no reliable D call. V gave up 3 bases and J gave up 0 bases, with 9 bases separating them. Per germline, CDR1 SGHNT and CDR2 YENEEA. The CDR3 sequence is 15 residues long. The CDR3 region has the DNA TGTGCCAGCAGCTTGTATACGGATAGCAATCAGCCCCAGCATTTT. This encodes CASSLYTDSNQPQHF.

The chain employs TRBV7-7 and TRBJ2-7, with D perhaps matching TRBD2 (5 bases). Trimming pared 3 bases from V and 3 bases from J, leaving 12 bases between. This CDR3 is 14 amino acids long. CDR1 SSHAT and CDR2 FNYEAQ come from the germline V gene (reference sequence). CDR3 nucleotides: TGTGCCAGCAGCTTTGGGCTAGCTAGCTACGAGCAGTACTTC. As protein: CASSFGLASYEQYF.

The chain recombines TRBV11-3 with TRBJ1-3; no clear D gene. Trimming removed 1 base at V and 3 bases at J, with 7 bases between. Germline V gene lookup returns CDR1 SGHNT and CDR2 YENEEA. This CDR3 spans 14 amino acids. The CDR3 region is CASSLGGNGNTIYF. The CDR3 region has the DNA TGTGCCAGCAGCTTAGGTGGGAATGGAAACACCATATATTTT. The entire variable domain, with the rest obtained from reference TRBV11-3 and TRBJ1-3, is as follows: EAGVVQSPRYKIIEKKQPVAFWCNPISGHNTLYWYLQNLGQGPELLIRYENEEAVDDSQLPKDRFSAERLKGVDSTLKIQPAELGDSAVYLCASSLGGNGNTIYFGEGSWLTVV.

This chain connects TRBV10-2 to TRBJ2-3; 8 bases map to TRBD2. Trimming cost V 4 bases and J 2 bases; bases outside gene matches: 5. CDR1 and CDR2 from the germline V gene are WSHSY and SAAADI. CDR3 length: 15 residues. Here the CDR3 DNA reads TGCGCCAGCAGTGTAGCGGGGACAAACACAGATACGCAGTATTTT. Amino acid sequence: CASSVAGTNTDTQYF.

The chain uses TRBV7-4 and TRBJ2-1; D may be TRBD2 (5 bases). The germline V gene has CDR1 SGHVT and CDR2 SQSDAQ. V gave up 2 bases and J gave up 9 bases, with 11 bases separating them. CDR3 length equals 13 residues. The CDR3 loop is CASSLTTSTEQFF. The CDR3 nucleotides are TGTGCCAGCAGCTTAACAACTAGTACTGAGCAGTTCTTC.

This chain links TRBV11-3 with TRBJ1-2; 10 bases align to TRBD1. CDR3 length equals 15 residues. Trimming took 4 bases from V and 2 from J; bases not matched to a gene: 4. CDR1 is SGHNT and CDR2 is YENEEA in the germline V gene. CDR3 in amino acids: CASSYLGQGNYGYTF. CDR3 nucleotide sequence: TGTGCCAGCAGCTACCTGGGACAGGGGAACTATGGCTACACCTTC.

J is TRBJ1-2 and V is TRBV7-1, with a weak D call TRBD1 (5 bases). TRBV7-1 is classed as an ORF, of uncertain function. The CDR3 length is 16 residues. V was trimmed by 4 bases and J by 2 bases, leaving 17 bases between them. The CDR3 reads CASSLGRGRENYGYTF. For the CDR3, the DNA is TGTGCCAGCAGCTTGGGGCGGGGACGGGAAAACTATGGCTACACCTTC.

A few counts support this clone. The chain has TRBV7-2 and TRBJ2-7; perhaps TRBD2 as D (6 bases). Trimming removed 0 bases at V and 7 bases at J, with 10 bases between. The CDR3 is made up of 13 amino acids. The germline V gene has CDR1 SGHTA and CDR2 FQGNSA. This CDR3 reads CASSLAAGREQYF. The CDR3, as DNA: TGTGCCAGCAGCTTAGCGGCCGGGAGAGAGCAGTACTTC.

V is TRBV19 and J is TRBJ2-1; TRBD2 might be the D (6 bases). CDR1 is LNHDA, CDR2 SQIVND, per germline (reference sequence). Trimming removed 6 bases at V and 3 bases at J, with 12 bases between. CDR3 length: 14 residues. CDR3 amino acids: CASRAAGIYNEQFF. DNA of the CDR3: TGTGCCAGTAGGGCTGCGGGGATCTACAATGAGCAGTTCTTC. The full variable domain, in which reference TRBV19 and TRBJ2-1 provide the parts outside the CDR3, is DGGITQSPKYLFRKEGQNVTLSCEQNLNHDAMYWYRQDPGQGLRLIYYSQIVNDFQKGDIAEGYSVSREKKESFPLTVTSAQKNPTAFYLCASRAAGIYNEQFFGPGTRLTVL.

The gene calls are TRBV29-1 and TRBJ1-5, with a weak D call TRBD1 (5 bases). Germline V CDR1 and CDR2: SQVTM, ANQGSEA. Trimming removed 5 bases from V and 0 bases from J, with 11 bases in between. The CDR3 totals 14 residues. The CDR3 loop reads CSVLTDYSNQPQHF. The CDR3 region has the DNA TGCAGCGTTCTGACAGATTATAGCAATCAGCCCCAGCATTTT. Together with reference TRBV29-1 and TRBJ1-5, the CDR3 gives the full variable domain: SAVISQKPSRDICQRGTSLTIQCQVDSQVTMMFWYRQQPGQSLTLIATANQGSEATYESGFVIDKFPISRPNLTFSTLTVSNMSPEDSSIYLCSVLTDYSNQPQHFGDGTRLSIL.

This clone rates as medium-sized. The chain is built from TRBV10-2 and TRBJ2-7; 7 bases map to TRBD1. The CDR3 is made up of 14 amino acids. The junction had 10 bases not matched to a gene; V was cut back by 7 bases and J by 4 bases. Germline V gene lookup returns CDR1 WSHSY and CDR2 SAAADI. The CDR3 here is CASITGTVIYEQYF. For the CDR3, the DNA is TGCGCCAGCATCACCGGGACAGTAATATACGAGCAGTACTTC.

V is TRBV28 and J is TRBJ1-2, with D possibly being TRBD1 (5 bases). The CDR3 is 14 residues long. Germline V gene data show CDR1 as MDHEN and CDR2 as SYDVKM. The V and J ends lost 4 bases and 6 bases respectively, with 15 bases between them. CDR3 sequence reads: CASSSAGGVDGYTF. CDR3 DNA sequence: TGTGCCAGCAGTTCCGCGGGAGGGGTTGATGGCTACACCTTC.

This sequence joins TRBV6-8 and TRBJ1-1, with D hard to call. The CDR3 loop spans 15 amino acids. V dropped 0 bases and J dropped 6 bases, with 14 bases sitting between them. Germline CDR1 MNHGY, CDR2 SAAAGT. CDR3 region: CASSYSISNTPEAFF. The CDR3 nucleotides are TGTGCCAGCAGTTACTCGATATCGAACACCCCTGAAGCTTTCTTT.

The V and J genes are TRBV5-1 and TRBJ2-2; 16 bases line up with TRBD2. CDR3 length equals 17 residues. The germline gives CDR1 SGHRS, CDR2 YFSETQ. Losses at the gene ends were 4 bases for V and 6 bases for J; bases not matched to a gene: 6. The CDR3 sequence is CASSGGTSGRAAGELFF. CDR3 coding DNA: TGCGCCAGCAGCGGAGGGACTAGCGGGAGGGCCGCCGGGGAGCTGTTTTTT.

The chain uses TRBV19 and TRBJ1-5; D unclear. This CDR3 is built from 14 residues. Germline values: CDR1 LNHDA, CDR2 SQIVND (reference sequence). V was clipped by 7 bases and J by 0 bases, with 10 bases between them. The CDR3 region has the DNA TGTGCCAGTAACGACATGAGTAGCAATCAGCCCCAGCATTTT. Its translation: CASNDMSSNQPQHF.

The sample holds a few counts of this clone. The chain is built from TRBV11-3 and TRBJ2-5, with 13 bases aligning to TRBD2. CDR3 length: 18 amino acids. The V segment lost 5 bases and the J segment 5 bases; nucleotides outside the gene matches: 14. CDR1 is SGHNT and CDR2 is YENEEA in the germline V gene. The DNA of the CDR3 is TGTGCCAGCAGCCCCTGGACTAGCGGGAGAAGGTTGGGGGAGACCCAGTACTTC. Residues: CASSPWTSGRRLGETQYF. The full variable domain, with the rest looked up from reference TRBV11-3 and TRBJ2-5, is EAGVVQSPRYKIIEKKQPVAFWCNPISGHNTLYWYLQNLGQGPELLIRYENEEAVDDSQLPKDRFSAERLKGVDSTLKIQPAELGDSAVYLCASSPWTSGRRLGETQYFGPGTRLLVL.

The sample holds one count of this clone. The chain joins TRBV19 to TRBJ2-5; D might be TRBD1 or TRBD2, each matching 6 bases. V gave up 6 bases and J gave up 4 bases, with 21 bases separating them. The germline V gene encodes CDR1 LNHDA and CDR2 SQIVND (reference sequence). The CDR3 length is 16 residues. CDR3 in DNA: TGTGCCAGTAGCCGAACCGGGGGCGCAAACCGAGAGACCCAGTACTTC. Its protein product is CASSRTGGANRETQYF.

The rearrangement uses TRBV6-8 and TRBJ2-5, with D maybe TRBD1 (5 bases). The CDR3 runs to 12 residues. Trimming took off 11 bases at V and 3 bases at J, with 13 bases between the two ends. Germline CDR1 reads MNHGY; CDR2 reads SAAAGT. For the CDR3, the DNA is TGTGCCTCTCAGGGCAGGGAAGAGACCCAGTACTTC. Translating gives CASQGREETQYF.

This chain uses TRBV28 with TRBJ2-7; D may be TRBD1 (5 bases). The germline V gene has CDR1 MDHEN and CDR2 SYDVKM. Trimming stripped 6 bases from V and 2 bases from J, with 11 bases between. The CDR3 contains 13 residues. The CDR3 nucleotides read TGTGCCAGCAGATCTGACAGACCCTACGAGCAGTACTTC. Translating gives CASRSDRPYEQYF.

This CDR3 reads CASRVERTRGYTF. Written as DNA, the CDR3 is TGTGCCAGCAGGGTCGAGAGGACGCGTGGCTACACCTTC. The chain couples TRBV22-1 to TRBJ1-2; TRBD1 is the table's D call, not checked against the DNA. TRBV22-1 constitutes a pseudogene. The CDR3 contains 13 residues.